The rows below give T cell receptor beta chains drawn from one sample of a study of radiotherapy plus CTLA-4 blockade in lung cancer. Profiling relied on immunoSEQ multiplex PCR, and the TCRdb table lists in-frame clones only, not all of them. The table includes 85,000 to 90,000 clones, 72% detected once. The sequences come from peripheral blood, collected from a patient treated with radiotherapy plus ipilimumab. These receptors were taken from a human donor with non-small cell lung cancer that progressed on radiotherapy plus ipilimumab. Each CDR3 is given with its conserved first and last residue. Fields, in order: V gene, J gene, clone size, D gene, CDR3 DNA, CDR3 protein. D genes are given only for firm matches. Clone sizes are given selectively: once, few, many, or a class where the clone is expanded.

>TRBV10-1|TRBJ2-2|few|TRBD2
TGCGCCAGCAGTCCCGGGACTAGCCCCGGGGAGCTGTTTTTT
CASSPGTSPGELFF
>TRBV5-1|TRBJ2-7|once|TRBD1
TGCGCCAGCAGCCCCCGACAGGGGACTCCCTACGAGCAGTACTTC
CASSPRQGTPYEQYF
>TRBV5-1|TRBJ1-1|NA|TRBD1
TGCGCCAGCAGCCCATCTACTGGACAGGGCGTGGGCACTGAAGCTTTCTTT
CASSPSTGQGVGTEAFF
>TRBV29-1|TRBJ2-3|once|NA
TGCAGCGTTGAGACGACAGATACGCAGTATTTT
CSVETTDTQYF
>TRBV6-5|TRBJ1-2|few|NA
TGTGCCAGCAGTTACCGCCAGGAGTTAAACTATGGCTACACCTTC
CASSYRQELNYGYTF
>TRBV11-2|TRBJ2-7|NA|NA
TGTGCCAGCAGCTTAGGCCCGCCGGGCAGCTCCTACGAGCAGTACTTC
CASSLGPPGSSYEQYF
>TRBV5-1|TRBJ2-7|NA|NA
TGCGCCAGCAGCGCGACGTCTTCCTACGAGCAGTACTTC
CASSATSSYEQYF
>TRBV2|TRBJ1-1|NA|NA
TGTGCCACAGAACAGCTACTGAACACTGAAGCTTTCTTT
CATEQLLNTEAFF
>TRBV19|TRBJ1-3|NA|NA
TGTGCCAGTGGAAGACAGAACTCTGGAAACACCATATATTTT
CASGRQNSGNTIYF
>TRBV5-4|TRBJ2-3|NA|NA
TGTGCCAGCAGCTTTGGCACAGATACGCAGTATTTT
CASSFGTDTQYF
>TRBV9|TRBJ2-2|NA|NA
TGTGCCAGCAGCGCGGGGGGCCCCTCGGCCGGCGGGGAGCTGTTTTTT
CASSAGGPSAGGELFF
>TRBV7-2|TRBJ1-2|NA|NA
TGTGCCAGCAGCGACCGCCGTGGAGATCAGGGCTACACCTTC
CASSDRRGDQGYTF
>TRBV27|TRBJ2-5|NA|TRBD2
TGTGCCAGCAGTTTACGGACTAGCGGGAGAATTGGAGAGACCCAGTACTTC
CASSLRTSGRIGETQYF
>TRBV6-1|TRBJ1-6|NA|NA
TGTGCCAGCAGTGGTCTGGGGGCATTGGATTCACCCCTCCACTTT
CASSGLGALDSPLHF
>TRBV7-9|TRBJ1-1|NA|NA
TGTGCCAGCAGCCTAGACAGGAACACTGAAGCTTTCTTT
CASSLDRNTEAFF
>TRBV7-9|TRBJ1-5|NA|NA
TGTGCCAGCAGCGCACAGGGTTCCAATCAGCCCCAGCATTTT
CASSAQGSNQPQHF
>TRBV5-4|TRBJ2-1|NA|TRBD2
TGTGCCAGCAGCTTGTCTCTAGCGGGAGGGAGTGAGCAGTTCTTC
CASSLSLAGGSEQFF
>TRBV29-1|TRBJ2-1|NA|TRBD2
TGCAGCGTTGAAGGGTTGGGGGGGACTACCTTTTACAATGAGCAGTTCTTC
CSVEGLGGTTFYNEQFF
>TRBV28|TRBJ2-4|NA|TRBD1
TGTGCCAGCAGTTTCGACAGGGCTGGTGTACTAGCCAAAAACATTCAGTACTTC
CASSFDRAGVLAKNIQYF
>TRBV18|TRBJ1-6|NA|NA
TGTGCCAGCTCACCAGGGACACCCAATAATTCACCCCTCCACTTT
CASSPGTPNNSPLHF
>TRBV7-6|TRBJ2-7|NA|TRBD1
TGTGCCAGCAGCCCGGACAGGGACCCCTACGAGCAGTACTTC
CASSPDRDPYEQYF
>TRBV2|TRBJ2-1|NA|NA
TGTGCCAGCAGTGAAGGAAACGCGGCATCCTACAATGAGCAGTTCTTC
CASSEGNAASYNEQFF
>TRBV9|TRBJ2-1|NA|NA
TGTGCCAGCAGCGTAGAAGCTAGCTCCTACAATGAGCAGTTCTTC
CASSVEASSYNEQFF
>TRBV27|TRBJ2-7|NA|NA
TGTGCCAGCCGGTTGGGGACCTACGAGCAGTACTTC
CASRLGTYEQYF
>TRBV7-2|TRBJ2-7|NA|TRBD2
TGTGCCAGCAGCCCCCTGGGGGGGAAAGTGTGGGACGAGCAGTACTTC
CASSPLGGKVWDEQYF
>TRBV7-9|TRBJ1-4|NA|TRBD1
TGTGCCAGCAGCCCAACCGGGACAGGAGCAACTAATGAAAAACTGTTTTTT
CASSPTGTGATNEKLFF
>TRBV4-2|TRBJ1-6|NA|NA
TGTGCCAGCAGCCAAGGGACAGCTGATAATTCACCCCTCCACTTT
CASSQGTADNSPLHF
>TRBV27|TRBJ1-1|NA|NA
TGTGCCAGCAGTGGGGGTATCATAGCTTTCTTT
CASSGGIIAFF
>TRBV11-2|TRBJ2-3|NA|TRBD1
TGTGCCAGCAGCTTAGAGGGGACAGGCGCCGCTAGCACAGATACGCAGTATTTT
CASSLEGTGAASTDTQYF
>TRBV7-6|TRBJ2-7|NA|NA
TGTGCCAGCAGCTCCCCCGACGGGCTCAGCTCCTACGAGCAGTACTTC
CASSSPDGLSSYEQYF
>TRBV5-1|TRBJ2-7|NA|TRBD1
TGCGCCAGCAGCTTGGGGGCGGGACAGGGGGCGACGACAAAAGGGTACTTC
CASSLGAGQGATTKGYF
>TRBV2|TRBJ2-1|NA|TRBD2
TGTGCCAGCAGTGAATTTGGGAGGGCCGCAGTTGAGCAGTTCTTC
CASSEFGRAAVEQFF
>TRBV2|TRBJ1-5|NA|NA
TGTGCCAGCAGGCGGTCGACCATAGTCAGGAGCAATCAGCCCCAGCATTTT
CASRRSTIVRSNQPQHF
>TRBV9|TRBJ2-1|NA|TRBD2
TGTGCCAGCAGCGTTCTACTTAGCGGGGGGGTGGATGAGCAGTTCTTC
CASSVLLSGGVDEQFF
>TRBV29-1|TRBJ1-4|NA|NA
TGCAGCGCCCGACGTTGGGGTAACGAAAAACTGTTTTTT
CSARRWGNEKLFF
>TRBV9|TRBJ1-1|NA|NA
TGTGCCAGCAGCGTAGAAGGGGGCACTGAAGCTTTCTTT
CASSVEGGTEAFF
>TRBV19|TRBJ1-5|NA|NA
TGTGCCAGTAGTCCCCGGACAGTTTATAGCAATCAGCCCCAGCATTTT
CASSPRTVYSNQPQHF
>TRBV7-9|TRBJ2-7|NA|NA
TGTGCCAGCAGCCCACCAACGGACGAGCAGTACTTC
CASSPPTDEQYF
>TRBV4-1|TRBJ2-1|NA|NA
TGCGCCAGCAGCCCGGACCATAGCGGTACTAATGAGCAGTTCTTC
CASSPDHSGTNEQFF
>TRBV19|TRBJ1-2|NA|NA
TGTGCCAGTAGTACAGTATATAACTATGGCTACACCTTC
CASSTVYNYGYTF
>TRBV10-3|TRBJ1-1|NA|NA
TGTGCCACCAGACAGACCCCGATGAACACTGAAGCTTTCTTT
CATRQTPMNTEAFF